Listed here is a single T cell receptor (beta chain). These data originate in a study of blood T cells in healthy people across ages. With a J-beta primer mix and a sample-barcoded 5' primer, a second PCR ran about 7 to 12 cycles. MiXCR was run by TCRdb on the 5' RACE reads, yielding one entry per CDR3 protein. Of about 400,000 distinct CDR3 sequences in the sample, roughly half were seen once. It was approximately 10 milliliters of peripheral blood that were drawn from each donor. The extraction recovered at least 5.5 micrograms of total RNA per sample. Germline V CDR1 and CDR2: MNHNS, SASEGT. This CDR3 contains 13 residues. Deletions cut 6 bases from V and 2 bases from J, with 11 bases between.

The chain recombines TRBV6-1 with TRBJ2-7; no clear D. The sequenced material came from blood. The TCR was taken from a man in his 60s in good health. CDR3: CASRTLTTYEQYF. As DNA, the CDR3 is TGTGCCAGCAGGACATTGACCACCTACGAGCAGTACTTC.